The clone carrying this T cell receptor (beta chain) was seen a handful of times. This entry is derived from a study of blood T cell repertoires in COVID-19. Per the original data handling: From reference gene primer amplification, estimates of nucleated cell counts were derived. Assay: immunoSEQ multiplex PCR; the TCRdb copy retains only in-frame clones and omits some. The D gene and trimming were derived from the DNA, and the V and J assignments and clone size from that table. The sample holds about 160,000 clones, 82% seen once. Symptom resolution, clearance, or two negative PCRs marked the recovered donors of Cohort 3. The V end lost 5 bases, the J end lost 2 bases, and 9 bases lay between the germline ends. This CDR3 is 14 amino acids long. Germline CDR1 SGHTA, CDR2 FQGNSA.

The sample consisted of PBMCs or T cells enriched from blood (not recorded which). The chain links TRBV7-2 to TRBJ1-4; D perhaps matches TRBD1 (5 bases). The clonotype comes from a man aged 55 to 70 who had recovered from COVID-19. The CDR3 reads CASSHRSTNEKLFF. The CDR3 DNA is TGTGCCAGCAGCCACAGGTCGACTAATGAAAAACTGTTTTTT. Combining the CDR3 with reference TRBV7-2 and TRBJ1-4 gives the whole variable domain GAGVSQSPSNKVTEKGKDVELRCDPISGHTALYWYRQSLGQGLEFLIYFQGNSAPDKSGLPSDRFSAERTGGSVSTLTIQRTQQEDSAVYLCASSHRSTNEKLFFGSGTQLSVL.